These T cell receptor beta chains were read from a single sample in a study of cytomegalovirus exposure and HLA in healthy donors. The table came from immunoSEQ multiplex PCR; TCRdb's copy has only in-frame clones and leaves some out. The sample lists about 300,000 clones, 86% occurring once. The sample taken for sequencing was PBMCs. The origin of the receptors is a man in his forties in good health and CMV-seropositive. Both conserved end residues are part of each CDR3. Each record gives: V gene, CDR3 protein.

v_gene: TRBV11-2; CDR3aa: CASSRYSGSYEQYF
v_gene: TRBV6-1; CDR3aa: CASSRDRGSNQPQHF
v_gene: TRBV2; CDR3aa: CARILAYGLDEQYF
v_gene: TRBV12-5; CDR3aa: CATSGGGYTF
v_gene: TRBV29-1; CDR3aa: CSVAGGSRYEQYF
v_gene: TRBV30; CDR3aa: CAWSATRSNYGYTF
v_gene: TRBV19; CDR3aa: CASSAARDGSSYEQYF
v_gene: TRBV6-5; CDR3aa: CASRSGTAYNEQFF
v_gene: TRBV7-9; CDR3aa: CASSPPGQGFNYGYTF
v_gene: TRBV5-1; CDR3aa: CASSSGTTRGYGYTF
v_gene: TRBV5-1; CDR3aa: CASSLAGSAGELFF
v_gene: TRBV19; CDR3aa: CASSILMGANTEAFF
v_gene: TRBV18; CDR3aa: CASSPTGLAGGPGEQYF
v_gene: TRBV30; CDR3aa: CAWTGLIAGGSNEQFF
v_gene: TRBV5-8; CDR3aa: CASSFGGQPQHF
v_gene: TRBV2; CDR3aa: CASSEGENEQYF
v_gene: TRBV10-3; CDR3aa: CAITDTSASTDTQYF
v_gene: TRBV13; CDR3aa: CASSLRQAGANVLTF
v_gene: TRBV5-4; CDR3aa: CASSAGGLTDYEQYF
v_gene: TRBV6-5; CDR3aa: CASSFLNEQFF
v_gene: TRBV7-8; CDR3aa: CASSLGFGTGPETQYF
v_gene: TRBV28; CDR3aa: CASSPFGARGHQPQHF
v_gene: TRBV5-4; CDR3aa: CASSLYSSGRLWFF
v_gene: TRBV7-9; CDR3aa: CASSLRGRGTGELFF
v_gene: TRBV6-5; CDR3aa: CASSLSRLAGAYEQYF
v_gene: TRBV7-9; CDR3aa: CAGSLARYEQYF
v_gene: TRBV5-4; CDR3aa: CASSLDFLGGLATEAFF
v_gene: TRBV29-1; CDR3aa: CSAQGLAGGRSSYNEQFF
v_gene: TRBV10-3; CDR3aa: CAISEPTGNTGNTIYF
v_gene: TRBV28; CDR3aa: CATSRGGTGNTIYF
v_gene: TRBV25-1; CDR3aa: CASSLGGSHEQYF
v_gene: TRBV7-6; CDR3aa: CASSLAAGLEVFGPPDNEQFF
v_gene: TRBV6-5; CDR3aa: CASSYSGTGVSNEQFF
v_gene: TRBV5-6; CDR3aa: CASSLGGGFGRYEQYF
v_gene: TRBV6-5; CDR3aa: CASSPGHNLDQPQHF
v_gene: TRBV7-9; CDR3aa: CASSPGGEEQYF
v_gene: TRBV4-2; CDR3aa: CASSLPRTGTLTSYEQYF
v_gene: TRBV28; CDR3aa: CASSLTGQGFNQPQHF
v_gene: TRBV28; CDR3aa: CASRGRGYSYEQYF
v_gene: TRBV11-3; CDR3aa: CASSPGDPKETQYF
v_gene: TRBV28; CDR3aa: CASRSPGRANTIYF
v_gene: TRBV7-2; CDR3aa: CASSLRGYAEQYF
v_gene: TRBV7-9; CDR3aa: CASSRGEYTYEQYF
v_gene: TRBV30; CDR3aa: CASTGQITGNTIYF
v_gene: TRBV5-1; CDR3aa: CASSLGEALNYGYTF
v_gene: TRBV5-4; CDR3aa: CASSPGDSQPEKLFF
v_gene: TRBV6-6; CDR3aa: CASRNRGWYF
v_gene: TRBV15; CDR3aa: CATSRDRVNLRDEQYF
v_gene: TRBV27; CDR3aa: CANPHRDEQFF
v_gene: TRBV5-1; CDR3aa: CASSLSGILGNEQFF
v_gene: TRBV6-5; CDR3aa: CASSWGTGGNGYTF
v_gene: TRBV16; CDR3aa: CASSLRGLAGNTIYF
v_gene: TRBV19; CDR3aa: CASSTGSTEAFF
v_gene: TRBV7-9; CDR3aa: CASSGWKQGNTEAFF
v_gene: TRBV9; CDR3aa: CASSAGQGNSGANVLTF